What follows are 25 T cell receptor beta chains derived from one specimen sequenced in a study of blood T cell repertoires in COVID-19. Profiled with immunoSEQ multiplex PCR; TCRdb holds only in-frame clones, not every one. The sample lists 250,000 or so clones, approximately 85% occurring once. Material: peripheral blood. The receptors originated from a woman aged 65 to 85 with acute or convalescent COVID-19.

V gene TRBV27 combines with J gene TRBJ1-6; D perhaps matches TRBD1 (6 bases). Trimming removed 3 bases from V and 1 base from J, with 10 bases in between. CDR3 size: 16 residues. Germline V gene lookup returns CDR1 MNHEY and CDR2 SMNVEV (reference sequence). CDR3 in DNA: TGTGCCAGCAGTTTTACAGGGTCGTCCTATAATTCACCCCTCCACTTT. Amino acids: CASSFTGSSYNSPLHF.

V usage is TRBV6-2 or TRBV6-3 and J usage is TRBJ1-4; no definite D call. The germline V gene has CDR1 MNHEY and CDR2 SVGEGT. The CDR3 length is 15 residues. V lost 6 bases, J lost 8 bases, and 19 bases lay in between. CDR3: CASSPRSATQEKLFF. CDR3 coding DNA: TGTGCCAGCAGCCCCCGCAGCGCCACTCAGGAAAAACTGTTTTTT.

The V and J genes are TRBV18 and TRBJ2-1, with D possibly TRBD1 on 6 matching bases. The CDR3 length is 14 residues. Germline lookup yields CDR1 KGHSH and CDR2 LQKENI. The V and J ends lost 0 bases and 3 bases respectively, with 6 bases between them. The CDR3 protein is CASSPPGGYNEQFF. The CDR3 DNA reads as TGTGCCAGCTCACCACCAGGGGGCTACAATGAGCAGTTCTTC.

This chain joins TRBV28 and TRBJ1-2, with D hard to call. The length of the CDR3 is 13 residues. Per germline, CDR1 MDHEN and CDR2 SYDVKM. The V gene lost 6 bases and the J gene lost 6 bases, with 14 bases spanning the gap. The CDR3 bases are TGTGCCAGCAGAGCGAGAACGCAAGATGGCTACACCTTC. It is translated as CASRARTQDGYTF.

V gene TRBV10-3 combines with J gene TRBJ1-1; 9 bases match TRBD1. The CDR3 consists of 15 residues. Germline V gives CDR1 ENHRY, CDR2 SYGVKD. With V trimmed by 4 bases and J by 2 bases, 5 bases remained unmatched. CDR3 loop: CAISAGTGINTEAFF. CDR3 sequence (DNA): TGTGCCATCAGTGCGGGGACAGGGATAAACACTGAAGCTTTCTTT.

This chain links TRBV5-1 with TRBJ2-5; 13 bases match TRBD2. From germline, CDR1 is SGHRS and CDR2 YFSETQ. The CDR3 is made up of 17 amino acids. With V trimmed by 3 bases and J by 2 bases, 7 bases remained unmatched. The CDR3 protein is CASSSRVTSGGQETQYF. As DNA, the CDR3 is TGCGCCAGCAGCTCCCGCGTGACTAGCGGGGGGCAAGAGACCCAGTACTTC.

The count of this clone is one. This sequence joins TRBV9 and TRBJ1-1; D is unclear. Per germline, CDR1 SGDLS and CDR2 YYNGEE. V gave up 3 bases and J gave up 1 base, with 10 bases separating them. The CDR3 covers 14 residues. CDR3 in DNA: TGTGCCAGCAGCGCTGCTCGAGGGAACACTGAAGCTTTCTTT. Protein sequence: CASSAARGNTEAFF.

This clone has more than one count but fewer than ten. This chain links TRBV4-1 with TRBJ1-1; D is uncertain. Looked up from germline, CDR1 is MGHRA and CDR2 is YSYEKL. The CDR3 consists of 20 residues. The ends were cut back, 0 bases at V and 1 base at J, with 24 bases in the middle. The CDR3 is CASSQDRMVVRALGNTEAFF. The CDR3 DNA is TGCGCCAGCAGCCAAGATCGGATGGTCGTACGGGCACTAGGGAACACTGAAGCTTTCTTT.

This clone was counted only a few times. This chain joins TRBV24-1 and TRBJ1-2; D gene uncertain. Trimming pared 5 bases from V and 3 bases from J, leaving 12 bases between. The CDR3 has 14 residues. The V gene's germline CDR1 is KGHDR and CDR2 SFDVKD. CDR3 residues: CATSVGRADYGYTF. The CDR3 region has the DNA TGTGCCACCAGTGTGGGGAGAGCCGACTATGGCTACACCTTC.

The CDR3 spells CASSQVRITGVEAFF. CDR3 in DNA: TGCGCCAGCAGCCAAGTCCGTATCACAGGGGTTGAAGCTTTCTTT. The chain has TRBV4-3 and TRBJ1-1; 7 bases line up with TRBD1. Germline V gene data show CDR1 as LGHNA and CDR2 as YSLEER. The CDR3 has 15 amino acids. Trimming removed 1 base from V and 7 bases from J; junction bases left unmatched: 9.

The V call is TRBV5-1, the J call TRBJ1-5; 9 bases line up with TRBD1. Germline CDR1 and CDR2: SGHRS and YFSETQ. The CDR3 has 15 amino acids. The V gene end was trimmed by 4 bases and the J gene end by 2 bases; junction bases not matched to a gene: 4. CDR3 region: CASSPWTGGNQPQHF. The CDR3 DNA follows: TGCGCCAGCAGCCCTTGGACAGGGGGCAATCAGCCCCAGCATTTT.

V and J are TRBV10-1 and TRBJ1-5; weak D call: TRBD1 (6 bases). Germline V gene lookup returns CDR1 WNHNN and CDR2 SYGVQD (reference sequence). V gave up 2 bases and J gave up 0 bases, with 8 bases separating them. The CDR3 consists of 15 residues. CDR3 region: CASSEGTLSNQPQHF. CDR3 nucleotide sequence: TGCGCCAGCAGTGAGGGGACACTTAGCAATCAGCCCCAGCATTTT.

The chain carries TRBV5-1 and TRBJ2-7; TRBD1 aligns across 7 bases. This CDR3 region has 12 residues. In germline, CDR1 is SGHRS, CDR2 YFSETQ. With V trimmed by 4 bases and J by 4 bases, 2 bases remained unmatched. The CDR3 nucleotides are TGCGCCAGCAGCAAGGACAGGTACGAGCAGTACTTC. The encoded protein is CASSKDRYEQYF.

V and J are TRBV10-3 and TRBJ2-2; D not certain. There are 17 residues in the CDR3. Deletions cut 2 bases from V and 6 bases from J, with 19 bases between. Germline assignment: CDR1 ENHRY and CDR2 SYGVKD. The CDR3 spells CAISEPIAGGVPGELFF. CDR3 bases: TGTGCCATCAGTGAGCCCATTGCCGGCGGCGTGCCCGGGGAGCTGTTTTTT.

The rearrangement uses TRBV2 and TRBJ2-5, with TRBD1 matching over 8 bases. Germline CDR1 SNHLY, CDR2 FYNNEI. This CDR3 spans 16 amino acids. Trimming at V came to 1 base and at J to 1 base, leaving 5 bases not matched to a gene. This chain's CDR3 is CASSEGTGSIQETQYF. CDR3 nucleotides: TGTGCCAGCAGTGAAGGGACAGGGAGTATCCAAGAGACCCAGTACTTC.

CDR3 region: CAISQEEVAQYF. As DNA, the CDR3 is TGTGCCATCAGCCAGGAGGAAGTCGCGCAGTATTTT. The genes are TRBV10-3 and TRBJ2-3; a weak D match, TRBD2 (5 bases). Trimming cost V 6 bases and J 10 bases, with 14 bases left between them. CDR1 and CDR2 (germline): ENHRY, SYGVKD. This CDR3 spans 12 amino acids.

The genes are TRBV6-5 and TRBJ1-1; D unclear. This CDR3 has 12 amino acids. Germline V gene sequence: CDR1 MNHEY, CDR2 SVGAGI. Trimming cost V 0 bases and J 8 bases, with 7 bases left between them. DNA for the CDR3: TGTGCCAGCAGTTACTCGGGCAGGGAAGCTTTCTTT. Translating it yields CASSYSGREAFF.

The V call is TRBV7-6, the J call TRBJ2-5; 13 nucleotides agree with TRBD2. CDR3 length equals 16 residues. V was clipped by 5 bases and J by 5 bases; unmatched bases: 8. Germline CDR1 and CDR2: SGHVS and FNYEAQ. The CDR3 sequence is CASSPGTSGVLETQYF. CDR3 nucleotides: TGTGCCAGCAGCCCAGGGACTAGCGGGGTTTTGGAGACCCAGTACTTC.

The chain recombines TRBV12-3 or TRBV12-4 with TRBJ1-1; D ambiguous. The CDR3 is made up of 12 amino acids. Trimming cost V 3 bases and J 0 bases, with 2 bases left between them. CDR3 bases: TGTGCCAGCAGTTTCTTGAACACTGAAGCTTTCTTT. It translates to CASSFLNTEAFF.

This clone was seen more than once but under ten times. The CDR3, as DNA: TGTGCCAGCAGCCAAGGCGACAGTTACAATCAGCCCCAGCATTTT. Translated, it gives CASSQGDSYNQPQHF. This rearrangement joins TRBV3-1 (or the pseudogene TRBV3-2) to TRBJ1-5; possibly TRBD1 for D (5 bases). V lost 1 base, J lost 3 bases, and 10 bases lay in between. Germline lookup yields CDR1 LGHDT and CDR2 YNNKEL (reference sequence). The CDR3 sequence is 15 residues long.

The rearrangement joins TRBV5-5 to TRBJ2-1; TRBD1 might be the D (5 bases). Trimming removed 4 bases at V and 7 bases at J, with 15 bases between. CDR1 and CDR2 from the germline V gene are SGHKS and YYEKEE (reference sequence). The length of the CDR3 is 14 residues. Written as DNA, the CDR3 is TGTGCCAGCAGCCCCAGTAATGCAGGGAATGAGCAGTTCTTC. The encoded protein is CASSPSNAGNEQFF.

The rearrangement links TRBV19 to TRBJ1-5; TRBD1 matches at 7 bases. There are 13 residues in the CDR3. Trimming cost V 5 bases and J 8 bases; bases outside gene matches: 6. CDR1 and CDR2 from the germline V gene are LNHDA and SQIVND (reference sequence). DNA of the CDR3: TGTGCCAGTAGTGACAGGGTTGTTAAGCCCCAGCATTTT. Residues: CASSDRVVKPQHF. The full variable domain, completed using reference TRBV19 and TRBJ1-5, is DGGITQSPKYLFRKEGQNVTLSCEQNLNHDAMYWYRQDPGQGLRLIYYSQIVNDFQKGDIAEGYSVSREKKESFPLTVTSAQKNPTAFYLCASSDRVVKPQHFGDGTRLSIL.

The chain uses TRBV7-2 and TRBJ2-7; a weak D match, TRBD2 (5 bases). V dropped 2 bases and J dropped 0 bases, with 11 bases sitting between them. The CDR3 contains 15 residues. Germline V gene data show CDR1 as SGHTA and CDR2 as FQGNSA. The CDR3 sequence is CASSLFEGSSYEQYF. CDR3 nucleotide sequence: TGTGCCAGCAGCTTATTTGAAGGGAGCTCCTACGAGCAGTACTTC. Based on the CDR3 plus reference TRBV7-2 and TRBJ2-7, the full variable domain is GAGVSQSPSNKVTEKGKDVELRCDPISGHTALYWYRQSLGQGLEFLIYFQGNSAPDKSGLPSDRFSAERTGGSVSTLTIQRTQQEDSAVYLCASSLFEGSSYEQYFGPGTRLTVT.

J is TRBJ2-2 and V is TRBV6-6, with 9 bases identical to TRBD1. The V gene end was trimmed by 5 bases and the J gene end by 4 bases; junction bases not matched to a gene: 5. CDR1 and CDR2 from the germline V gene are MNHNY and SVGAGI (reference sequence). The CDR3 loop spans 15 amino acids. CDR3 sequence: CASSIDRGITGELFF. The CDR3 DNA follows: TGTGCCAGCAGTATCGACAGGGGGATCACCGGGGAGCTGTTTTTT.

The V and J genes are TRBV3-1 (or the pseudogene TRBV3-2) and TRBJ1-5, with 11 nucleotides matching TRBD1. The CDR3 is made up of 15 amino acids. Per germline, CDR1 LGHDT and CDR2 YNNKEL (reference sequence). The V segment lost 4 bases and the J segment 7 bases; nucleotides outside the gene matches: 6. The CDR3: CASSRGQGAGQPQHF. DNA of the CDR3: TGTGCCAGCAGCCGAGGACAGGGGGCCGGACAGCCCCAGCATTTT.